The clone carrying this TCR beta chain was counted between two and nine times. These data are taken from a study of T-cell memory formation after mild COVID-19. A 5'RACE reaction primed in the constant segment made cDNA libraries of TCR alpha and TCR beta, and these carried sample barcodes and UMIs. TCRdb reprocessed the 5' RACE reads with MiXCR, giving one entry per CDR3 protein. The sample contains approximately 350,000 distinct CDR3 sequences, 13% to 15% of which appear only once. CDR1 and CDR2 from the germline V gene are SGHTA and FQGNSA. The junction had 3 bases not matched to a gene; V was cut back by 5 bases and J by 7 bases. This CDR3 is built from 13 residues.

Input material: PBMCs or a T cell subset sorted from them (not recorded which). This receptor was obtained from a man younger than 35 who had mild COVID-19 (a few samples of this study predate the infection). Cell type and time point are not known. The chain is built from TRBV7-2 and TRBJ2-2; 8 positions agree with TRBD1. CDR3 loop: CASSDRGGGELFF. The CDR3 region has the DNA TGTGCCAGCAGCGACAGGGGTGGCGGGGAGCTGTTTTTT.